One and the same sample provided the 12 T cell receptor beta chains below, sequenced in a study of blood T cells in healthy people across ages. A second PCR of about 6 to 11 cycles used a sample-barcoded 5' primer and a J-beta primer mix. Each CDR3 protein gets one entry after TCRdb re-called the 5' RACE reads with MiXCR. The profile covers over 500,000 distinct CDR3 sequences, with more than 45% appearing a single time and 13% taken by the ten largest. Sequencing was performed on blood. The receptors were gathered from a woman older than 75 in good health.

To note about this clonotype: A read error may be the cause here, since a much bigger clone is one base away. The V call is TRBV9, the J call TRBJ2-1; 10 bases line up with TRBD2. The length of the CDR3 is 17 residues. V lost 0 bases and J lost 5; bases outside the gene matches: 8. CDR1 is SGDLS and CDR2 is YYNGEE in the germline V gene. Written as DNA, the CDR3 is TGTGCCAGCAGCGTAGCTCTAACTAGCGGGGAAGACAATGAGCAGTTCTTC. It yields the protein CASSVALTSGEDNEQFF.

The chain joins TRBV7-9 to TRBJ2-3; possible D gene TRBD1, 5 bases. This CDR3 spans 17 amino acids. From germline, CDR1 is SEHNR and CDR2 FQNEAQ (reference sequence). Trimming cost V 2 bases and J 1 base, with 16 bases left between them. The CDR3 nucleotides are TGTGCCAGCAGCTTATTTAACAGGCTGGACCGCACAGATACGCAGTATTTT. This codes for CASSLFNRLDRTDTQYF.

In its sample, this clonotype was seen many times. The rearrangement uses TRBV5-1 and TRBJ2-5, with D perhaps matching TRBD1 (6 bases). Between the trimmed V and J ends, which lost 0 bases and 1 base, there was a span of 7 bases. CDR3 length: 14 amino acids. In germline, CDR1 is SGHRS, CDR2 YFSETQ. The CDR3 DNA follows: TGCGCCAGCAGCTTGGTCAGGGGCCAAGAGACCCAGTACTTC. Its translation: CASSLVRGQETQYF.

For this clonotype: Mismatch with germline at one junction end may stem from a read error. This chain connects TRBV12-3 or TRBV12-4 to TRBJ2-1; TRBD2 aligns across 12 bases. This CDR3 has 13 residues. CDR3 residues: CANSDTSGGEQFF. CDR3 coding DNA: TGTGCCAACAGTGACACTAGCGGGGGGGAGCAGTTCTTC.

This clonotype was picked up a small number of times. The chain links TRBV20-1 to TRBJ1-6; no reliable D call. V lost 5 bases, J lost 14 bases, and 16 bases lay in between. The CDR3 totals 12 residues. CDR1 is DFQATT, CDR2 SNEGSKA, per germline (reference sequence). CDR3 in DNA: TGCAGTGCTGCCGCTGTCCGCACAGCCCTCCACTTT. This gives the protein CSAAAVRTALHF.

This chain connects TRBV7-3 to TRBJ2-2; 8 nucleotides align to TRBD1. CDR3 size: 18 residues. With 4 bases clipped from V and 4 bases from J, the junction kept 14 bases outside the gene matches. The V gene's germline CDR1 is SGHTA and CDR2 FQGTGA. CDR3 amino acids: CASSSHGRTGWSTGELFF. CDR3 bases: TGTGCCAGCAGCTCCCACGGCCGGACAGGGTGGTCCACCGGGGAGCTGTTTTTT.

This clonotype has only one observation. The J gene is TRBJ2-7, the V gene TRBV10-2; 9 positions match TRBD2. Trimming cost V 5 bases and J 3 bases; bases outside gene matches: 5. This CDR3 contains 14 residues. Germline V gene data show CDR1 as WSHSY and CDR2 as SAAADI. The CDR3 here is CASSPSGNVYEQYF. CDR3 nucleotides: TGCGCCAGCAGTCCTAGCGGGAATGTCTACGAGCAGTACTTC.

V is TRBV18 and J is TRBJ2-5; 8 bases map to TRBD1. Gene TRBJ2-7 matches the end of the DNA better, so the J call may be wrong. This CDR3 is built from 17 residues. CDR1 KGHSH and CDR2 LQKENI come from the germline V gene. The CDR3 loop is CASSPFLPDRESYEQYF. The CDR3 DNA reads TGTGCCAGCTCACCGTTCCTCCCGGACAGGGAATCATACGAGCAGTACTTC.

The chain employs TRBV5-1 and TRBJ2-5; no firm D call. Trimming shortened V by 4 bases and J by 4 bases, and 11 bases separated the two germline ends. The CDR3 sequence is 13 residues long. Germline V gives CDR1 SGHRS, CDR2 YFSETQ. The CDR3 loop reads CASSVAQRETQYF. For the CDR3, the DNA is TGCGCCAGCAGCGTTGCACAACGAGAGACCCAGTACTTC. Variable domain in full (rest from reference TRBV5-1 and TRBJ2-5): KAGVTQTPRYLIKTRGQQVTLSCSPISGHRSVSWYQQTPGQGLQFLFEYFSETQRNKGNFPGRFSGRQFSNSRSEMNVSTLELGDSALYLCASSVAQRETQYFGPGTRLLVL.

The sample holds many counts of this clonotype. The chain links TRBV5-1 to TRBJ2-7; either TRBD1 or TRBD2 may fit D (5 bases each). Per the germline V gene, CDR1 is SGHRS and CDR2 is YFSETQ. The CDR3 loop spans 12 amino acids. V was cut by 1 base and J by 6 bases, with 8 bases left in between. The CDR3 DNA sequence: TGCGCCAGCAGCTTGAATGGGGGCGAGCAGTACTTC. As protein: CASSLNGGEQYF. Complete variable domain (other parts from reference TRBV5-1 and TRBJ2-7): KAGVTQTPRYLIKTRGQQVTLSCSPISGHRSVSWYQQTPGQGLQFLFEYFSETQRNKGNFPGRFSGRQFSNSRSEMNVSTLELGDSALYLCASSLNGGEQYFGPGTRLTVT.

This clonotype was found many times. The chain recombines TRBV19 with TRBJ2-3; D perhaps matches TRBD1 (5 bases). The CDR3 runs 13 residues. V gave up 6 bases and J gave up 2 bases, with 9 bases separating them. Germline V gene lookup returns CDR1 LNHDA and CDR2 SQIVND (reference sequence). The CDR3 nucleotides read TGTGCCAGTAGGGGCAGGGCCACAGATACGCAGTATTTT. Its translation: CASRGRATDTQYF.

This clonotype was detected ten times or more. The chain couples TRBV2 to TRBJ2-1; 8 bases match TRBD2. The CDR3 is made up of 16 amino acids. Germline V gene data show CDR1 as SNHLY and CDR2 as FYNNEI. Trimming removed 7 bases from V and 0 bases from J; junction bases left unmatched: 8. CDR3 bases: TGTGCCAGCACTTTTACGGGAGGGCCCTCCTACAATGAGCAGTTCTTC. Amino acid sequence: CASTFTGGPSYNEQFF.